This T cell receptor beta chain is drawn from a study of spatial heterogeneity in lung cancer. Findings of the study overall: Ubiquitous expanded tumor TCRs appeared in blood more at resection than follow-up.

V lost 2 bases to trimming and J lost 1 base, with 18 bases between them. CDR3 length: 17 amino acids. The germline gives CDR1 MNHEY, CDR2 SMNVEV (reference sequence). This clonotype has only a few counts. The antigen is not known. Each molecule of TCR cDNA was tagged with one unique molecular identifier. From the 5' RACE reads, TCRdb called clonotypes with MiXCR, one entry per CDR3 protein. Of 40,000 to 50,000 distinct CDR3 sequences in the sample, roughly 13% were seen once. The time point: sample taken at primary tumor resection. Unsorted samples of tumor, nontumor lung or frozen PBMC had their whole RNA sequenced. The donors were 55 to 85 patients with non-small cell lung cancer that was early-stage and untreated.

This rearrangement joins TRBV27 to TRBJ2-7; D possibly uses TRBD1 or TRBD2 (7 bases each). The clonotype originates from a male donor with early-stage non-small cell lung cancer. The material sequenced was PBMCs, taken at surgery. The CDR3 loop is CASSLPTGRGPSYEQYF. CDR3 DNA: TGTGCCAGCAGTTTACCGACAGGGAGGGGGCCGTCCTACGAGCAGTACTTC.